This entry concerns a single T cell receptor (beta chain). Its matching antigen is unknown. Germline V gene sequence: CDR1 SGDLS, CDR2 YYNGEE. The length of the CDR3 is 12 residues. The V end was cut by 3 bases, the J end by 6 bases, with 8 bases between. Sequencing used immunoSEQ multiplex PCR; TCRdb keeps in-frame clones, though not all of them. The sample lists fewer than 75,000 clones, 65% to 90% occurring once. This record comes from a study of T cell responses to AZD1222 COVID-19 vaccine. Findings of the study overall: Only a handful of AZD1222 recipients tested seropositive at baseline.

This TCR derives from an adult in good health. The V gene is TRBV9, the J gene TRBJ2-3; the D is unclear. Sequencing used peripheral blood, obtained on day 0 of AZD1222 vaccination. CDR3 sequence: CASSARGDTQYF. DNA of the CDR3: TGTGCCAGCAGCGCCCGTGGGGATACGCAGTATTTT. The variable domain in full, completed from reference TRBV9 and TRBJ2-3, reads DSGVTQTPKHLITATGQRVTLRCSPRSGDLSVYWYQQSLDQGLQFLIQYYNGEERAKGNILERFSAQQFPDLHSELNLSSLELGDSALYFCASSARGDTQYFGPGTRLTVL.